These 10 T cell receptor beta chains came from one sample sequenced in a study of human T cells and chemical hapten exposure. This sample's time point: patch test 3, about 24 weeks after DPC sensitization. Documented treatment: therapeutic diphenylcyclopropenone sensitization with weekly scalp DPC. TCRdb called the RACE reads again in MiXCR, with one record for every CDR3 protein. The sample has roughly 62,000 distinct CDR3 sequences; around an eighth are singletons. Sample: whole blood, taken in connection with sensitization to the hapten diphenylcyclopropenone (DPC). Every receptor here comes from a man aged 25 to 40 with alopecia areata. Some clones in this sample may be carry-over from other donors' samples.

The chain carries TRBV4-1 and TRBJ1-5; D remains ambiguous. The CDR3 length is 14 residues. V lost 0 bases to trimming and J lost 5 bases, with 8 bases between them. The germline gives CDR1 MGHRA, CDR2 YSYEKL. CDR3 nucleotide sequence: TGCGCCAGCAGCCAAGACCCCCGGGATCAGCCCCAGCATTTT. Its translation is CASSQDPRDQPQHF.

There are many counts of this clonotype. The CDR3 DNA sequence: TGTGCCAGCATGTGGGCCGCCAGGGGGAATTCACCCCTCCACTTT. The encoded protein is CASMWAARGNSPLHF. J is TRBJ1-6 and V is TRBV2; TRBD1 matches at 7 bases. Losses at the gene ends were 7 bases for V and 7 bases for J; bases not matched to a gene: 10. The CDR3 loop spans 15 amino acids. Germline V gene data show CDR1 as SNHLY and CDR2 as FYNNEI.

This clonotype appeared many times. This chain links TRBV6-2 or TRBV6-3 with TRBJ2-1, with 7 bases fitting TRBD1. Germline V gene data show CDR1 as MNHEY and CDR2 as SVGEGT. Losses at the gene ends were 5 bases for V and 1 base for J; bases not matched to a gene: 5. The CDR3 is 15 residues long. Here the CDR3 DNA reads TGTGCCAGCAGTAGCCCGGGACAGTCCTACAATGAGCAGTTCTTC. Its translation: CASSSPGQSYNEQFF.

The chain joins TRBV29-1 to TRBJ1-1, with D hard to call. The CDR3 runs to 14 residues. The V end lost 6 bases, the J end lost 1 base, and 15 bases lay between the germline ends. The V gene's germline CDR1 is SQVTM and CDR2 ANQGSEA. In nucleotides, the CDR3 is TGCAGCGTGCGCGGGTTAGCCCCGAACACTGAAGCTTTCTTT. Translation: CSVRGLAPNTEAFF.

This clonotype was observed a handful of times. This chain joins TRBV11-1 and TRBJ2-3; D is undetermined. The CDR3 runs to 13 residues. Germline CDR1 reads SGHAT; CDR2 reads FQDESV (reference sequence). V lost 2 bases to trimming and J lost 7 bases, with 10 bases between them. CDR3 loop: CASSLPTFNTQYF. CDR3 bases: TGTGCCAGCAGCTTACCGACATTCAATACGCAGTATTTT.

This chain joins TRBV24-1 and TRBJ2-7, with D tentatively TRBD1 (6 bases). Germline V CDR1 and CDR2: KGHDR, SFDVKD. The CDR3 runs to 15 residues. V dropped 2 bases and J dropped 0 bases, with 10 bases sitting between them. The CDR3 nucleotides are TGTGCCACCAGTGATTCCGGGACAAACTCCTACGAGCAGTACTTC. Protein sequence: CATSDSGTNSYEQYF.

At least ten counts were recorded for this clonotype. This chain uses TRBV7-3 with TRBJ1-6; 8 bases agree with TRBD1. CDR3 length: 16 residues. In germline, CDR1 is SGHTA, CDR2 FQGTGA. J lost 7 bases, V lost 5 bases, and 10 bases had no gene match. The CDR3 here is CASSPGQGLENSPLHF. The CDR3 coding sequence is TGTGCCAGCAGCCCTGGACAGGGTCTCGAAAATTCACCCCTCCACTTT.

The rearrangement links TRBV3-1 to TRBJ1-1; TRBD1 is a possible D gene (5 bases). This CDR3 region has 14 residues. The germline V gene encodes CDR1 LGHDT and CDR2 YNNKEL (reference sequence). The germline V and J ends were trimmed by 0 bases and 10 bases, with 15 bases remaining between them. CDR3 in amino acids: CASSQDPSGRVAFF. Here the CDR3 DNA reads TGTGCCAGCAGCCAAGACCCCTCGGGGCGAGTAGCTTTCTTT.

This clonotype showed up many times. The chain joins TRBV13 to TRBJ2-5; D might be TRBD1 or TRBD2, each matching 5 bases. The germline V and J ends were trimmed by 6 bases and 7 bases, with 18 bases remaining between them. Germline CDR1 is PRHDT and CDR2 is FYEKMQ (reference sequence). This CDR3 has 14 residues. Here the CDR3 reads CASRTSGAAGTQYF. The CDR3 DNA reads as TGTGCCAGCAGAACCTCCGGGGCGGCCGGGACCCAGTACTTC. The variable domain in full, with the rest retrieved from reference TRBV13 and TRBJ2-5, is AAGVIQSPRHLIKEKRETATLKCYPIPRHDTVYWYQQGPGQDPQFLISFYEKMQSDKGSIPDRFSAQQFSDYHSELNMSSLELGDSALYFCASRTSGAAGTQYFGPGTRLLVL.

This clonotype was detected ten times or more. The gene calls are TRBV19 and TRBJ2-1; 7 nucleotides align to TRBD2. V dropped 5 bases and J dropped 0; count of bases not matched to a gene: 13. Germline V gene lookup returns CDR1 LNHDA and CDR2 SQIVND (reference sequence). The CDR3 runs to 18 residues. The CDR3 region is CASSVKEYSGYSYNEQFF. The DNA of the CDR3 is TGTGCCAGTAGTGTTAAAGAATATAGCGGGTACTCCTACAATGAGCAGTTCTTC.